This TCR beta chain was obtained from a study of CD8 T cells in ankylosing spondylitis. This clonotype is medium-sized within its sample. Its antigen remains unknown. Study results and limitations: Roughly eight highly homologous variants formed a TCR beta motif that appeared characteristic of ankylosing spondylitis blood. Clones linked to the disease showed a CD8+ phenotype. They occurred at relatively low frequencies in peripheral blood. As reported, disease-linked clones showed significant enrichment in matched ankylosing spondylitis synovial fluid.

The TCR beta libraries were generated through quantitative 5'-RACE incorporating molecular barcodes. TCRdb re-called the 5' RACE reads through MiXCR, storing one row per CDR3 protein. The data show 39,000 or so distinct CDR3 sequences, less than 4% seen once. Deletions cut 10 bases from V and 4 bases from J, with 13 bases between. Per germline, CDR1 MRHNA and CDR2 SNTAGT. The CDR3 runs 13 residues. The gene calls are TRBV6-4 and TRBJ2-2; D uncertain. The source is a male donor with ankylosing spondylitis or in good health (not recorded which). Sequencing was performed on blood, either unsorted or a sorted T cell fraction (not recorded which). CDR3 sequence: CAIPPWRTGELFF. The CDR3 region has the DNA TGTGCCATCCCGCCGTGGCGCACCGGGGAGCTGTTTTTT.